Listed below are T cell receptor beta chains from one sample, sequenced in a study of beta chain features in type 1 diabetes. The table came from immunoSEQ multiplex PCR; TCRdb's copy has only in-frame clones and leaves some out. The sample has about 350,000 clones; around 20% are singletons. The sample taken for sequencing was naive CD4+ T cells from blood. The origin of the receptors is a woman younger than 35 in good health. The CDR3 runs from the conserved cysteine through the conserved F or W. Fields, in order: CDR3 protein, CDR3 DNA, clone size, J gene, V gene, D gene. D genes are given only for firm matches. Clone sizes are given selectively: once, few, many, or a class where the clone is expanded.

CDR3: CASSYSGLAVETQYF; DNA: TGTGCCAGCAGTTACTCGGGACTAGCGGTAGAGACCCAGTACTTC; size: few; J: TRBJ2-5; V: TRBV6-5; D: TRBD2
CDR3: CASSHNIAGGRYEQYF; DNA: TGTGCCAGCAGCCATAATATAGCGGGAGGGCGTTACGAGCAGTACTTC; size: .; J: TRBJ2-7; V: TRBV28; D: TRBD2
CDR3: CASAGVDNEQFF; DNA: TGTGCCTCCGCGGGGGTAGACAATGAGCAGTTCTTC; size: .; J: TRBJ2-1; V: TRBV30; D: TRBD2
CDR3: CASSLAPTASYEKLFF; DNA: TGTGCCAGCAGCTTAGCCCCGACAGCGTCTTATGAAAAACTGTTTTTT; size: .; J: TRBJ1-4; V: TRBV7-9; D: .
CDR3: CASSGRDRDNEKLFF; DNA: TGTGCCAGTAGTGGCCGGGACAGGGATAATGAAAAACTGTTTTTT; size: few; J: TRBJ1-4; V: TRBV19; D: TRBD1
CDR3: CASSGLTSAQETQYF; DNA: TGTGCCAGTAGTGGGTTGACTAGCGCTCAAGAGACCCAGTACTTC; size: .; J: TRBJ2-5; V: TRBV19; D: TRBD2
CDR3: CASRLGQAGPGELFF; DNA: TGTGCCAGCAGGCTAGGACAGGCGGGACCCGGGGAGCTGTTTTTT; size: .; J: TRBJ2-2; V: TRBV7-2; D: .
CDR3: CASSPGKVQYF; DNA: TGTGCCAGCAGCCCCGGGAAGGTGCAGTACTTC; size: few; J: TRBJ2-5; V: TRBV9; D: .
CDR3: CASSQDSGLENIQYF; DNA: TGTGCCAGCAGCCAAGATTCGGGGTTGGAAAACATTCAGTACTTC; size: .; J: TRBJ2-4; V: TRBV4-2; D: .
CDR3: CAWSPTQGQTHGYTF; DNA: TGTGCCTGGAGTCCTACCCAGGGACAGACCCATGGCTACACCTTC; size: few; J: TRBJ1-2; V: TRBV30; D: TRBD1
CDR3: CASSGYNEQFF; DNA: TGTGCCAGTTCGGGGTACAATGAGCAGTTCTTC; size: .; J: TRBJ2-1; V: TRBV2; D: .
CDR3: CASRNSGNSYEQYF; DNA: TGTGCCAGCCGAAATAGCGGAAACTCCTACGAGCAGTACTTC; size: .; J: TRBJ2-7; V: TRBV14; D: .
CDR3: CASRAGGGTDTQYF; DNA: TGTGCCAGCAGAGCGGGGGGCGGCACAGATACGCAGTATTTT; size: .; J: TRBJ2-3; V: TRBV2; D: TRBD2
CDR3: CAWSPGGTDTQYF; DNA: TGTGCCTGGAGTCCGGGGGGTACAGATACGCAGTATTTT; size: .; J: TRBJ2-3; V: TRBV30; D: TRBD2
CDR3: CASSPTTGNTGELFF; DNA: TGTGCCAGCTCACCGACCACGGGGAACACCGGGGAGCTGTTTTTT; size: .; J: TRBJ2-2; V: TRBV18; D: .
CDR3: CASSRDRGTEAFF; DNA: TGTGCCAGCAGTCGAGACAGGGGCACTGAAGCTTTCTTT; size: few; J: TRBJ1-1; V: TRBV2; D: TRBD1
CDR3: CASPETAPRDTQYF; DNA: TGCGCCAGCCCGGAGACTGCCCCTCGGGATACGCAGTATTTT; size: few; J: TRBJ2-3; V: TRBV23-1; D: .
CDR3: CASIIQYEQYF; DNA: TGTGCCAGCATCATCCAGTACGAGCAGTACTTC; size: few; J: TRBJ2-7; V: TRBV7-3; D: .
CDR3: CASSPPGAGDGQPQHF; DNA: TGTGCCAGCAGCCCTCCTGGGGCAGGGGATGGGCAGCCCCAGCATTTT; size: few; J: TRBJ1-5; V: TRBV9; D: .
CDR3: CAISESTGQPQHF; DNA: TGTGCCATCAGTGAGTCGACAGGTCAGCCCCAGCATTTT; size: once; J: TRBJ1-5; V: TRBV10-3; D: .
CDR3: CASSWTPGLAGNEQFF; DNA: TGTGCCAGCAGCTGGACGCCGGGACTAGCGGGCAATGAGCAGTTCTTC; size: many; J: TRBJ2-1; V: TRBV7-9; D: TRBD2
CDR3: CATSRESGTYNEQFF; DNA: TGTGCCACCAGCAGAGAAAGCGGGACCTACAATGAGCAGTTCTTC; size: .; J: TRBJ2-1; V: TRBV15; D: TRBD2
CDR3: CASSPRGTGREQYF; DNA: TGCGCCAGCAGCCCCCGGGGGACAGGCCGGGAGCAGTACTTC; size: few; J: TRBJ2-7; V: TRBV5-1; D: TRBD1
CDR3: CAWSRGDRNEKLFF; DNA: TGTGCCTGGAGCAGGGGGGACAGAAATGAAAAACTGTTTTTT; size: .; J: TRBJ1-4; V: TRBV30; D: TRBD1
CDR3: CAWSVNRSTSGQETQYF; DNA: TGTGCCTGGAGTGTAAATCGTTCGACTAGCGGACAAGAGACCCAGTACTTC; size: .; J: TRBJ2-5; V: TRBV30; D: TRBD2
CDR3: CASSLVAGPQETQYF; DNA: TGTGCCAGCAGCTTAGTAGCGGGTCCCCAAGAGACCCAGTACTTC; size: few; J: TRBJ2-5; V: TRBV7-9; D: TRBD2
CDR3: CASSSRDRGRVGGYTF; DNA: TGCGCCAGCAGCTCCCGGGACAGGGGGCGCGTTGGGGGCTACACCTTC; size: .; J: TRBJ1-2; V: TRBV5-1; D: TRBD1
CDR3: CASSPSGISYGYTF; DNA: TGCGCCAGCAGCCCATCCGGGATATCCTATGGCTACACCTTC; size: .; J: TRBJ1-2; V: TRBV5-1; D: .
CDR3: CASSVGLRGYNEQFF; DNA: TGTGCCAGCAGCGTAGGTTTACGGGGTTACAATGAGCAGTTCTTC; size: .; J: TRBJ2-1; V: TRBV9; D: .
CDR3: CASSPGDGVDEQYF; DNA: TGCGCCAGCAGCCCAGGGGATGGGGTAGACGAGCAGTACTTC; size: few; J: TRBJ2-7; V: TRBV5-1; D: .
CDR3: CASSLGGGTEAFF; DNA: TGTGCCAGCAGCTTAGGTGGGGGGACTGAAGCTTTCTTT; size: .; J: TRBJ1-1; V: TRBV7-2; D: .
CDR3: CASSQRLDRGLETQYF; DNA: TGTGCCAGCAGCCAAAGGCTGGACAGGGGGCTAGAGACCCAGTACTTC; size: few; J: TRBJ2-5; V: TRBV5-4; D: TRBD1
CDR3: CASSSPRGERSFYNEQFF; DNA: TGTGCCAGCAGCTCACCGCGCGGGGAGCGCTCTTTCTACAATGAGCAGTTCTTC; size: once; J: TRBJ2-1; V: TRBV11-2; D: .
CDR3: CASSLGPGLAGGHNEQFF; DNA: TGTGCCAGCAGCTTGGGGCCGGGACTAGCGGGAGGCCACAATGAGCAGTTCTTC; size: few; J: TRBJ2-1; V: TRBV11-3; D: TRBD2
CDR3: CSARVGGGYTF; DNA: TGCAGTGCTAGAGTGGGGGGTGGCTACACCTTC; size: few; J: TRBJ1-2; V: TRBV20-1; D: .
CDR3: CASSAGQGAQGYTF; DNA: TGTGCCAGCAGCGCGGGACAGGGGGCGCAAGGCTACACCTTC; size: few; J: TRBJ1-2; V: TRBV7-2; D: TRBD1
CDR3: CASSSGLAGVETQYF; DNA: TGCGCCAGCAGCTCGGGACTAGCGGGAGTCGAGACCCAGTACTTC; size: few; J: TRBJ2-5; V: TRBV5-1; D: TRBD2